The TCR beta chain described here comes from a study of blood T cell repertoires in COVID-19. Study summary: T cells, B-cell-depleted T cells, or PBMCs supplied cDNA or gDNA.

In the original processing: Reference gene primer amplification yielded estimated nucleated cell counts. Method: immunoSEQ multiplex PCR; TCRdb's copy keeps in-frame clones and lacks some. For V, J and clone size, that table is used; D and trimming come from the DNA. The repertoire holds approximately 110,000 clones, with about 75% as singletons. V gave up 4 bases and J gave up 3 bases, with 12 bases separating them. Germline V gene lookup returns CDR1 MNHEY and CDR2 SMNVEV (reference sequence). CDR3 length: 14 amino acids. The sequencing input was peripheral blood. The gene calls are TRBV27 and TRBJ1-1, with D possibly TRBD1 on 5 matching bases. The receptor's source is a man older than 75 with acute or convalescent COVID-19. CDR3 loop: CASSWIPGDTEAFF. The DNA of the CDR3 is TGTGCCAGCAGTTGGATCCCGGGGGACACTGAAGCTTTCTTT.